This TCR beta chain is drawn from a study of OX40 agonist ivuxolimab in advanced cancers. Study in general: Dose-escalation patients had hepatocellular carcinoma, melanoma, renal cell or head and neck cancer. Of mixed ages from about 23 to 90 and averaging 60 years, the group was about 80% male.

The study's findings and limits: Some nonresponders additionally presented with little normalized T-cell clonal expansion. The specificity for antigen of the expanded peripheral T cells was not determined.

In the case of this clone: Its specificity is unknown.

This table comes from immunoSEQ multiplex PCR, and its TCRdb copy is limited to in-frame clones, with some not included. The data show over 75,000 clones, 87% seen once. This CDR3 contains 13 residues. The germline V gene has CDR1 SGHTA and CDR2 FQGNSA. The TCR comes from an adult with an advanced solid tumor such as melanoma, head and neck, liver or kidney cancer. This rearrangement joins TRBV7-2 to TRBJ1-6; 7 bases map to TRBD1. Source: CD4+ or CD8+ T cells sorted from blood, taken in a trial of the OX40 agonist ivuxolimab. CDR3 nucleotides: TGTGCTACAGGGGAGGGCTACAATTCACCCCTCCACTTT. Its protein product is CATGEGYNSPLHF.